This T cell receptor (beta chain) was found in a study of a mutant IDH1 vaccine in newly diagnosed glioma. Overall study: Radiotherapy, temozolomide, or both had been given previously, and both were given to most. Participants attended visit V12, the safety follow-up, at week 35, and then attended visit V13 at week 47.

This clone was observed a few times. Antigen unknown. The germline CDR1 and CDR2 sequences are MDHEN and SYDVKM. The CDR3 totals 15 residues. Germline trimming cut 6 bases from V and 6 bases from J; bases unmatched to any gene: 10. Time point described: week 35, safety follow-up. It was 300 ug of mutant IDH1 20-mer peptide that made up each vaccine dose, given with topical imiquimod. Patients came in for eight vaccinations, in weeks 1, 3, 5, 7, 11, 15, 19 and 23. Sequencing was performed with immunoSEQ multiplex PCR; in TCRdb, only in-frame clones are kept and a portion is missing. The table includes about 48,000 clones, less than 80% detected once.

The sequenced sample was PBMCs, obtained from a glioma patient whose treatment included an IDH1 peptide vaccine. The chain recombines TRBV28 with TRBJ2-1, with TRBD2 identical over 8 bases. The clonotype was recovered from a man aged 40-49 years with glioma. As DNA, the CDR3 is TGTGCCAGCAGACAGGCCGGGACTAGTATCAATGAGCAGTTCTTC. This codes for CASRQAGTSINEQFF.